The sequence of this T cell receptor (beta chain) was determined in a study of cytomegalovirus exposure and HLA in healthy donors. TCRdb keeps only in-frame clones here, not all; method: immunoSEQ multiplex PCR. This table has 300,000 to 350,000 clones, over 75% appearing once. Study findings and constraints: Among TCR beta chains, those listed as cytomegalovirus-associated numbered over 150. The TCR clusters that emerged in the first cohort tended, a later analysis found, to co-occur in the roughly 130 validation repertoires. Rarity marked most TCR sequences, yet some public TCRs occurred in many donors.

V lost 3 bases and J lost 8; bases outside the gene matches: 7. This CDR3 is 14 amino acids long. Germline CDR1 is SGDLS and CDR2 is YYNGEE. Concerning this clone: Its antigen is as yet unknown.

Source material: PBMCs. The receptor was isolated from a man younger than 45 in good health and CMV-seronegative. The chain has TRBV9 and TRBJ1-2, with 10 nucleotides matching TRBD1. The DNA of the CDR3 is TGTGCCAGCAGCGGACGACAGGGGGCTGACGGCTACACCTTC. Translating gives CASSGRQGADGYTF.